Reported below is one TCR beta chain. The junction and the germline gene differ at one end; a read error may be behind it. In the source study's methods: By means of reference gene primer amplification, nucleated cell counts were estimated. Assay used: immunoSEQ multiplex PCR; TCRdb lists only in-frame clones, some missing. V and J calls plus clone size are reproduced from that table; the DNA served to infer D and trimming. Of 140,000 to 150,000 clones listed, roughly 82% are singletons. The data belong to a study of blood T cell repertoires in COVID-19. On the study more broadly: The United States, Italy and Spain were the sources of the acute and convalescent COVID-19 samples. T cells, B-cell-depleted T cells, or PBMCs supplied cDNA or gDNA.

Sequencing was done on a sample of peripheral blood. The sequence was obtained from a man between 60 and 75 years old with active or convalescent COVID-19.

Here the CDR3 DNA reads TGTGCTAGCAGCTTAAGGGGGAGTCAAGAGACCCAGTACTTC. As protein: CASSLRGSQETQYF. The genes are TRBV7-7 and TRBJ2-5, with D tentatively TRBD1 (6 bases). The CDR3 consists of 14 residues. Germline-derived CDR1 and CDR2 are SSHAT and FNYEAQ (reference sequence). Filled out from reference TRBV7-7 and TRBJ2-5, the complete variable domain reads GAGVSQSPRYKVTKRGQDVTLRCDPISSHATLYWYQQALGQGPEFLTYFNYEAQPDKSGLPSDRFSAERPEGSISTLTIQRTEQRDSAMYRCASSLRGSQETQYFGPGTRLLVL.